Listed here are 4 T cell receptor beta chains from one sample, sequenced in a study of PD-1 blockade in classical Hodgkin lymphoma. Only in-frame clones appear in the TCRdb table, and some are missing; sequencing was by immunoSEQ multiplex PCR. The sample holds tens of thousands of clones; nearly 90% are singletons and the top ten take approximately 11%. Each patient's relapse followed autologous stem cell transplantation, and brentuximab vedotin exposure varied. This specimen was peripheral blood mononuclear cells (PBMCs), taken before the second cycle of nivolumab. The receptors stem from a human donor with classical Hodgkin lymphoma.

The chain employs TRBV28 and TRBJ2-1; 10 positions match TRBD2. The CDR3 loop spans 15 amino acids. Looked up from germline, CDR1 is MDHEN and CDR2 is SYDVKM. V trimming: 3 bases; J trimming: 5 bases; junction bases outside the gene matches: 4. The CDR3 reads CASSLVLAGDNEQFF. The CDR3 DNA sequence: TGTGCCAGCAGTTTGGTGCTAGCGGGAGACAATGAGCAGTTCTTC.

This clone was seen more than once but under ten times. The rearrangement links TRBV28 to TRBJ1-2, with a tentative D call TRBD1 (5 bases). The CDR3 length is 13 residues. Trimming removed 3 bases at V and 4 bases at J, with 9 bases between. The germline CDR1 and CDR2 sequences are MDHEN and SYDVKM. CDR3 sequence: CASSLRGVYGYTF. In nucleotides, the CDR3 is TGTGCCAGCAGTTTGAGAGGGGTCTATGGCTACACCTTC.

The rearrangement uses TRBV28 and TRBJ2-7; D not resolved. V gave up 5 bases and J gave up 6 bases, with 8 bases separating them. There are 11 residues in the CDR3. The V gene's germline CDR1 is MDHEN and CDR2 SYDVKM. CDR3 amino acids: CASSTPAEQYF. CDR3 nucleotide sequence: TGTGCCAGCAGTACCCCTGCCGAGCAGTACTTC.

The genes are TRBV6-5 and TRBJ2-1; D not resolved. CDR1 and CDR2 from the germline V gene are MNHEY and SVGAGI. The CDR3 spans 16 residues. Trimming stripped 4 bases from V and 6 bases from J, with 19 bases between. Written as DNA, the CDR3 is TGTGCCAGCAGTTCCCTAGTCAGGCGGCGGAGCAATGAGCAGTTCTTC. Translated: CASSSLVRRRSNEQFF.